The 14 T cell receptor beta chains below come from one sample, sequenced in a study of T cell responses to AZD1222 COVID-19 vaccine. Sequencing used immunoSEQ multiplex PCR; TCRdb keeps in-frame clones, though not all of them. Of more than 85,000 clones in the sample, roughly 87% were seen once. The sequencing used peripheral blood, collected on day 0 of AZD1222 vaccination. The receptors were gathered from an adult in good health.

The chain's CDR3 is CASRATGVGKNIQYF. The CDR3 bases are TGTGCCAGTAGGGCGACAGGGGTCGGCAAAAACATTCAGTACTTC. V usage is TRBV19 and J usage is TRBJ2-4; 8 bases fit TRBD1. The germline gives CDR1 LNHDA, CDR2 SQIVND (reference sequence). V shed 6 bases, J shed 3 bases, and the junction held 7 bases outside the gene matches. This CDR3 contains 15 residues.

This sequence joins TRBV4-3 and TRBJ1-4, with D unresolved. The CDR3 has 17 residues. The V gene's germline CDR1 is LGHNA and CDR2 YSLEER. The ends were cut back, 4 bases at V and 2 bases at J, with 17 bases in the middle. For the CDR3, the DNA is TGCGCCAGCAGCCCTAGATGGAGCCCACCGACTAATGAAAAACTGTTTTTT. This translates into CASSPRWSPPTNEKLFF.

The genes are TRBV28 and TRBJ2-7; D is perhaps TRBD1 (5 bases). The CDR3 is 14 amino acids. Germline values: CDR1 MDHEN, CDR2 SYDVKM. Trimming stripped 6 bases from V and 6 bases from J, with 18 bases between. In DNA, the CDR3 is TGTGCCAGCAGCGAAGACCGGGCAAGGGGCGAGCAGTACTTC. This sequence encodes CASSEDRARGEQYF.

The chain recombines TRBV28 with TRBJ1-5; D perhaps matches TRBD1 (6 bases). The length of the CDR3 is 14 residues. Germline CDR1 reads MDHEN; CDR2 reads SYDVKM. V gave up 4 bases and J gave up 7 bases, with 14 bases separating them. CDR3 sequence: CASSSGTYRQPQHF. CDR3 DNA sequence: TGTGCCAGCAGTTCCGGGACATATAGGCAGCCCCAGCATTTT.

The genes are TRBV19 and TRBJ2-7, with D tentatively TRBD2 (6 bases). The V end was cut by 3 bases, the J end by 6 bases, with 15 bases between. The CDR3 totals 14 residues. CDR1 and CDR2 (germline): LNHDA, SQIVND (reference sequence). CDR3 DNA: TGTGCCAGTAGTATTAGGGGAGGAGTGGGCGAGCAGTACTTC. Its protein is CASSIRGGVGEQYF. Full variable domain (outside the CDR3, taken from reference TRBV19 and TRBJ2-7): DGGITQSPKYLFRKEGQNVTLSCEQNLNHDAMYWYRQDPGQGLRLIYYSQIVNDFQKGDIAEGYSVSREKKESFPLTVTSAQKNPTAFYLCASSIRGGVGEQYFGPGTRLTVT.

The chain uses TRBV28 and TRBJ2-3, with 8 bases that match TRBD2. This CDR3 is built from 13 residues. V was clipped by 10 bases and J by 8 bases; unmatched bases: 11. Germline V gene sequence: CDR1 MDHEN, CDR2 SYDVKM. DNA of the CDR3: TGTGCCACCCGGGGACTAGGGATGGTTACGCAGTATTTT. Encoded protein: CATRGLGMVTQYF. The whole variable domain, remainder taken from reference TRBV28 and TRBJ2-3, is DVKVTQSSRYLVKRTGEKVFLECVQDMDHENMFWYRQDPGLGLRLIYFSYDVKMKEKGDIPEGYSVSREKKERFSLILESASTNQTSMYLCATRGLGMVTQYFGPGTRLTVL.

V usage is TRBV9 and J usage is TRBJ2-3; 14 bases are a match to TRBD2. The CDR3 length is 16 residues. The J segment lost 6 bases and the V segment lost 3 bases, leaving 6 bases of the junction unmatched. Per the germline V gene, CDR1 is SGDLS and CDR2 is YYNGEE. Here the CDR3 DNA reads TGTGCCAGCAGCGCCTGGGGACTAGCGGGGGAGGATACGCAGTATTTT. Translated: CASSAWGLAGEDTQYF.

For the CDR3, the DNA is TGTGCCAGCAGTTTATTCCAGGGGTTCTATGGCTACACCTTC. This gives the protein CASSLFQGFYGYTF. The chain carries TRBV28 and TRBJ1-2; possibly TRBD1 for D (6 bases). Trimming took off 1 base at V and 4 bases at J, with 10 bases between the two ends. Per germline, CDR1 MDHEN and CDR2 SYDVKM. The CDR3 runs 14 residues.

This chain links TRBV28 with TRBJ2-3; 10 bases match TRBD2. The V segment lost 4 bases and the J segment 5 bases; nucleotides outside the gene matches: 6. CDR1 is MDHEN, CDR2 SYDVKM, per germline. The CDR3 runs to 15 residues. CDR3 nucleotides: TGTGCCAGCAGTTCTACTAGCGGGACTCGAGATACGCAGTATTTT. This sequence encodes CASSSTSGTRDTQYF. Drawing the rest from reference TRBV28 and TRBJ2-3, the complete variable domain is DVKVTQSSRYLVKRTGEKVFLECVQDMDHENMFWYRQDPGLGLRLIYFSYDVKMKEKGDIPEGYSVSREKKERFSLILESASTNQTSMYLCASSSTSGTRDTQYFGPGTRLTVL.

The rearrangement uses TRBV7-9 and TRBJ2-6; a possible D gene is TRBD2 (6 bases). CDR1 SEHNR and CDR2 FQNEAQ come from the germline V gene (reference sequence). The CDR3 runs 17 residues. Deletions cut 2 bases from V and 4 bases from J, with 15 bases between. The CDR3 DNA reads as TGTGCCAGCAGCTTAAGGAGGGAAGGGATAGGGGCCAACGTCCTGACTTTC. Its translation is CASSLRREGIGANVLTF. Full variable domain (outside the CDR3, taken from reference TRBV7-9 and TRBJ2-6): DTGVSQNPRHKITKRGQNVTFRCDPISEHNRLYWYRQTLGQGPEFLTYFQNEAQLEKSRLLSDRFSAERPKGSFSTLEIQRTEQGDSAMYLCASSLRREGIGANVLTFGAGSRLTVL.

The CDR3 nucleotides read TGTGCCAGCAGCTTTGCGACAGGGAGCTCCTACAATGAGCAGTTCTTC. Protein sequence: CASSFATGSSYNEQFF. This chain connects TRBV7-2 to TRBJ2-1, with TRBD1 matching 7 bases. The J segment lost 0 bases and the V segment lost 3 bases, leaving 5 bases of the junction unmatched. The CDR3 covers 16 residues. From germline, CDR1 is SGHTA and CDR2 FQGNSA.

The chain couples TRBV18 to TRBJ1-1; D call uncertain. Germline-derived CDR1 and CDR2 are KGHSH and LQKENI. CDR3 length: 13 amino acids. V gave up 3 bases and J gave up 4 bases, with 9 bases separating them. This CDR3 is CASSPGPGTEAFF. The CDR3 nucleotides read TGTGCCAGCTCACCCGGGCCCGGCACTGAAGCTTTCTTT.

The DNA of the CDR3 is TGTGCCAGCAGCTTCGACAGGGGTCATACTGAAGCTTTCTTT. This encodes CASSFDRGHTEAFF. This chain uses TRBV13 with TRBJ1-1, with TRBD1 matching over 8 bases. This CDR3 contains 14 residues. The junction had 5 bases not matched to a gene; V was cut back by 3 bases and J by 5 bases. CDR1 and CDR2 from the germline V gene are PRHDT and FYEKMQ (reference sequence).

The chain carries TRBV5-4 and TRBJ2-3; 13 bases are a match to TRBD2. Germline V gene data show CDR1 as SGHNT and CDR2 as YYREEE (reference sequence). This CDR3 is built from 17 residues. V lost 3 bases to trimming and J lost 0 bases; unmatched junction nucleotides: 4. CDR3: CASSSGLAGASTDTQYF. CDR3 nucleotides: TGTGCCAGCAGCTCCGGACTAGCGGGGGCTAGCACAGATACGCAGTATTTT.